A single sample is the source of the 16 T cell receptor beta chains below, sequenced in a study of T cells in Graves' hyperthyroidism and ophthalmopathy. TCR beta CDR3 regions were amplified from RNA transcripts. Primed by the HTBI set, a first-round RT-PCR was run on the TCR CDR3. TCRdb reanalysed the multiplex PCR reads using MiXCR and keeps one entry per CDR3 protein. The data contain some 800,000 distinct CDR3 sequences, over 35% of them singletons. The source material was blood. These TCRs come from a man between 18 and 29 years old with Graves' hyperthyroidism.

This clonotype came up many times. CDR3 sequence: CASSARKGGDEQYF. The CDR3 DNA sequence: TGTGCCAGCAGTGCTCGGAAGGGAGGGGACGAGCAGTACTTC. The chain joins TRBV25-1 to TRBJ2-7; 7 nucleotides align to TRBD2. The trim removed 4 bases at V and 5 bases at J, leaving 8 bases unmatched. Looked up from germline, CDR1 is MGHDK and CDR2 is SYGVNS. The CDR3 length is 14 residues.

This clonotype appeared many times. CDR3 sequence reads: CASSSRAGSYEQYF. CDR3 bases: TGTGCCAGCAGTTCAAGAGCGGGGTCCTACGAGCAGTACTTC. The V and J genes are TRBV7-9 and TRBJ2-7, with 7 bases fitting TRBD2. After removal of 6 bases from V and 1 base from J, the junction contained 6 bases not matched to a gene. In germline, CDR1 is SEHNR, CDR2 FQNEAQ (reference sequence). The CDR3 sequence is 14 residues long.

This clonotype was counted once. V and J are TRBV25-1 and TRBJ1-1; a weak D match, TRBD1 (5 bases). The CDR3 consists of 14 residues. The germline gives CDR1 MGHDK, CDR2 SYGVNS. Trimming cost V 8 bases and J 0 bases, with 13 bases left between them. DNA of the CDR3: TGTGCCAGCTGGGGCGCAGTCATGAACACTGAAGCTTTCTTT. Protein sequence: CASWGAVMNTEAFF.

Of note for this clonotype: Mismatch with germline at one junction end may stem from a read error. The chain has TRBV2 and TRBJ1-1; 9 positions match TRBD1. Germline CDR1 SNHLY, CDR2 FYNNEI. CDR3 size: 15 residues. The CDR3 sequence: CASSERTGADTEAFF. The CDR3 nucleotides read TGTGCCAGCAGTGAAAGGACAGGGGCCGACACTGAAGCCTTCTTT. Together with reference TRBV2 and TRBJ1-1, the CDR3 gives the full variable domain: EPEVTQTPSHQVTQMGQEVILRCVPISNHLYFYWYRQILGQKVEFLVSFYNNEISEKSEIFDDQFSVERPDGSNFTLKIRSTKLEDSAMYFCASSERTGADTEAFFGQGTRLTVV.

This rearrangement joins TRBV5-1 to TRBJ1-3; D is unclear. The CDR3 length is 15 residues. Germline-derived CDR1 and CDR2 are SGHRS and YFSETQ. Trimming took 1 base from V and 0 from J, leaving 8 bases between them. The CDR3 reads CASSLYQASGNTIYF. As DNA, the CDR3 is TGCGCCAGCAGCTTGTACCAGGCCTCTGGAAACACCATATATTTT. The entire variable domain, with the rest obtained from reference TRBV5-1 and TRBJ1-3, is as follows: KAGVTQTPRYLIKTRGQQVTLSCSPISGHRSVSWYQQTPGQGLQFLFEYFSETQRNKGNFPGRFSGRQFSNSRSEMNVSTLELGDSALYLCASSLYQASGNTIYFGEGSWLTVV.

V is TRBV27 and J is TRBJ1-5; tentatively, D is TRBD1 (6 bases). The germline gives CDR1 MNHEY, CDR2 SMNVEV (reference sequence). The CDR3 sequence is 14 residues long. The germline V and J ends were trimmed by 3 bases and 3 bases, with 9 bases remaining between them. CDR3 amino acids: CASSFQGYNQPQHF. In DNA form, the CDR3 reads TGTGCCAGCAGTTTCCAGGGGTACAATCAGCCCCAGCATTTT.

This chain connects TRBV10-2 to TRBJ1-5; D is perhaps TRBD1 (6 bases). V was shortened by 8 bases and J by 2 bases, with 16 bases between the two germline ends. This CDR3 is built from 15 residues. CDR1 and CDR2 from the germline V gene are WSHSY and SAAADI. CDR3 in DNA: TGCGCCAGCCCAGGGGCCCGAAGTGGCAATCAGCCCCAGCATTTT. Protein: CASPGARSGNQPQHF.

The V call is TRBV6-1, the J call TRBJ2-2; 11 nucleotides line up with TRBD1. The CDR3 covers 15 residues. V was pared by 6 bases and J by 4 bases, with 4 bases of the junction left unmatched. Germline lookup yields CDR1 MNHNS and CDR2 SASEGT. The CDR3 bases are TGTGCCAGCAGATCCGGGACAGGGGGCACCGGGGAGCTGTTTTTT. Encoded protein: CASRSGTGGTGELFF.

About this clonotype itself: A junction end diverges from the germline sequence, so it may reflect a read error. V usage is TRBV7-2 and J usage is TRBJ2-5; 10 bases are a match to TRBD2. Germline CDR1 and CDR2: SGHTA and FQGNSA. CDR3 length equals 14 residues. The CDR3 sequence is CASSLAGDEETQYF. The CDR3 region has the DNA TGTGCCAGCAGCCTAGCGGGGGATGAAGAGACCCAGTACTTC.

This clonotype was detected only a few times. An end of the junction does not agree with germline; a read error may underlie this. The chain combines TRBV10-3 with TRBJ2-7; the D gene is possibly TRBD1 (6 bases). CDR1 and CDR2 from the germline V gene are ENHRY and SYGVKD. The CDR3 loop spans 14 amino acids. The CDR3 region is CASSYSLRGDEQYF. The CDR3 coding sequence is TGTGCCAGCAGTTACAGTCTCAGGGGAGACGAGCAGTACTTC.

This clonotype was seen more than once but under ten times. The genes are TRBV7-9 and TRBJ1-4; 10 bases match TRBD1. Trimming cost V 6 bases and J 9 bases; bases outside gene matches: 10. Germline CDR1 is SEHNR and CDR2 is FQNEAQ (reference sequence). This CDR3 spans 15 amino acids. The CDR3 bases are TGTGCCAGCAGGCAGCCGGGACAGGGGACTCAAAAACTGTTTTTT. Amino acid sequence: CASRQPGQGTQKLFF.

In DNA form, the CDR3 reads TGTGCCAGCAACCGGGACAGGGGGTTCAGGCAGCCCCAGCATTTT. Its protein product is CASNRDRGFRQPQHF. The chain couples TRBV6-1 to TRBJ1-5; 11 bases map to TRBD1. The germline gives CDR1 MNHNS, CDR2 SASEGT. The V and J ends lost 7 bases and 7 bases, in that order; junction bases with no gene match: 9. The CDR3 sequence is 15 residues long.

The chain couples TRBV25-1 to TRBJ1-1; 7 bases agree with TRBD1. The CDR3 runs 14 residues. Germline lookup yields CDR1 MGHDK and CDR2 SYGVNS. V was clipped by 7 bases and J by 4 bases; unmatched bases: 9. CDR3 in amino acids: CASKRTGVSTEAFF. The CDR3 nucleotides are TGTGCCAGCAAGCGGACAGGTGTAAGCACTGAAGCTTTCTTT.

As regards this clonotype: Compared with germline, one end of the junction differs, possibly owing to a read error. The J gene is TRBJ1-1, the V gene TRBV29-1; D might be TRBD1 (6 bases). In germline, CDR1 is SQVTM, CDR2 ANQGSEA. This CDR3 has 11 amino acids. The CDR3 is CSATQGSEAFF. The CDR3 region has the DNA TGCAGCGCGACCCAGGGGTCTGAAGCCTTCTTT. The variable domain in full, completed from reference TRBV29-1 and TRBJ1-1, reads SAVISQKPSRDICQRGTSLTIQCQVDSQVTMMFWYRQQPGQSLTLIATANQGSEATYESGFVIDKFPISRPNLTFSTLTVSNMSPEDSSIYLCSATQGSEAFFGQGTRLTVV.

This clonotype occurred a few times. This chain uses TRBV7-2 with TRBJ1-1; weak D call: TRBD1 (5 bases). Germline V lookup: CDR1 SGHTA, CDR2 FQGNSA. CDR3 length: 13 amino acids. Between the trimmed V and J ends, which lost 4 bases and 5 bases, there was a span of 11 bases. CDR3 sequence reads: CASSWGVETEAFF. Written as DNA, the CDR3 is TGTGCCAGCAGCTGGGGGGTAGAGACTGAAGCTTTCTTT.

This clonotype was seen at least ten times. The chain uses TRBV5-6 and TRBJ1-5; D is perhaps TRBD1 (5 bases). Germline CDR1 and CDR2: SGHDT and YYEEEE. This CDR3 region has 14 residues. Trimming took off 2 bases at V and 6 bases at J, with 12 bases between the two ends. Here the CDR3 reads CASSFSGGGQPQHF. The CDR3 DNA sequence: TGTGCCAGCAGCTTTTCCGGGGGTGGTCAGCCCCAGCATTTT.